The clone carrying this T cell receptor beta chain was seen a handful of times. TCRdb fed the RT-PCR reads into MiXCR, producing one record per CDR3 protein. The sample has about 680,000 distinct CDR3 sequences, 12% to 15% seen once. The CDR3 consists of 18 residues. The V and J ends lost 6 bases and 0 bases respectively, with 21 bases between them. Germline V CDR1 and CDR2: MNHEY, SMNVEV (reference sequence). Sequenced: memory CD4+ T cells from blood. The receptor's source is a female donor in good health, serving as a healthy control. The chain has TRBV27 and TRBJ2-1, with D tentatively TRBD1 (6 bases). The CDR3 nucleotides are TGTGCCAGCAGGCCGCCGGTAGACAGGTTTAGCTCCTACAATGAGCAGTTCTTC. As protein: CASRPPVDRFSSYNEQFF.